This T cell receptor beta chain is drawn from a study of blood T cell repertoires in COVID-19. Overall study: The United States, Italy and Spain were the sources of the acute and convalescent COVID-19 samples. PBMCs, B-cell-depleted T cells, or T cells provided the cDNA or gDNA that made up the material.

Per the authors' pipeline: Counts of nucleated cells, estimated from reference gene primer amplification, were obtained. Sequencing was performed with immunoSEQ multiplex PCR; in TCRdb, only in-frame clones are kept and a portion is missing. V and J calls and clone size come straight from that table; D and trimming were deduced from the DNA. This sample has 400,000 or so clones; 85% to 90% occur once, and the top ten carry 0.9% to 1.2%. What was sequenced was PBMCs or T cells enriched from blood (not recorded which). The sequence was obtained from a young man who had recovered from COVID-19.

The CDR3 DNA reads TGTGCCAGTAGTATATGGCAGGGGGAAGAAAAACTGTTTTTT. Translation: CASSIWQGEEKLFF. This chain uses TRBV19 with TRBJ1-4, with 7 bases matching TRBD1. With 2 bases clipped from V and 8 bases from J, the junction kept 5 bases outside the gene matches. Germline V gene lookup returns CDR1 LNHDA and CDR2 SQIVND (reference sequence). The CDR3 is 14 residues long.